The clone carrying this T cell receptor (beta chain) was detected a few times. The antigen is not known. TCRdb reprocessed the RT-PCR reads via MiXCR and lists one record per CDR3 protein. The sample holds around 580,000 distinct CDR3 sequences, approximately 10% seen once. These data come from a study of response to subunit inactivated influenza vaccine. Per germline, CDR1 KGHDR and CDR2 SFDVKD. CDR3 length equals 15 residues. Trimming at V came to 6 bases and at J to 7 bases, leaving 11 bases not matched to a gene. Overall study results and limits: Each seasonal flu vaccination may recruit only limited new T cells, authors suggested.

The TCR was taken from a man in his fifties or sixties who received an inactivated influenza vaccine. Sequencing was performed on PBMCs from blood, taken on the day of vaccination. The V call is TRBV24-1, the J call TRBJ2-1; 7 nucleotides line up with TRBD1. CDR3 nucleotides: TGTGCCACCAGTCCGACCGGGACAGCTAGGAATGAGCAGTTCTTC. It codes for CATSPTGTARNEQFF.